The source of this T cell receptor beta chain is a study of T-cell memory formation after mild COVID-19. The V end lost 3 bases, the J end lost 4 bases, and 12 bases lay between the germline ends. This CDR3 has 14 residues. From the 5' RACE reads, TCRdb called clonotypes with MiXCR, one entry per CDR3 protein. The sample has some 260,000 distinct CDR3 sequences; about 17% are singletons. V gene TRBV12-3 or TRBV12-4 combines with J gene TRBJ1-2; the D gene is possibly TRBD1 (5 bases). The specimen sequenced was PBMCs or a T cell subset sorted from them (not recorded which). This clonotype was sampled from a man between 18 and 29 years old who had mild COVID-19 (a few samples of this study predate the infection). Cell type and time point are not known. CDR3 sequence reads: CASSLGRDGYGYTF. CDR3 coding DNA: TGTGCCAGCAGTTTGGGAAGGGACGGCTATGGCTACACCTTC.